This T cell receptor beta chain came from a study of OX40 agonist ivuxolimab in advanced cancers. Study details: The dose-escalation cohort was over 65% male, with a mean age of approximately 62 years, ranging about 23 to 90. Study conclusions and caveats: Partial responders dosed at 0.1-3.0 mg/kg displayed clonal expansion ranking among the lowest. Nonresponders, in some cases, also had low normalized T-cell clonal expansion.

The method was immunoSEQ multiplex PCR; TCRdb's version includes in-frame clones alone and lacks a portion of them. The top ten hold 2% to 2.5% of the sample, which has under 55,000 clones, 82% seen once. The germline V and J ends were trimmed by 4 bases and 6 bases, with 13 bases remaining between them. The CDR3 is 14 residues long. CDR1 is LNHNV and CDR2 is YYDKDF in the germline V gene (reference sequence). In this sample, this clone turned up once. Antigen unknown. Sampling of blood occurred at baseline, cycle 4 day 1, and cycle 7 day 1. The chain recombines TRBV15 with TRBJ1-5; D is unclear. The origin of this receptor is an adult with an advanced solid tumor such as melanoma, head and neck, liver or kidney cancer. The sequences come from CD4+ or CD8+ T cells sorted from blood, collected in a trial of the OX40 agonist ivuxolimab. Written as DNA, the CDR3 is TGTGCCACCAGCATCGAAGCCCCAAGTCAGCCCCAGCATTTT. Its protein is CATSIEAPSQPQHF.